This T cell receptor beta chain was profiled in a study of technical replicates of blood from several donors. CDR1 is SEHNR, CDR2 FQNEAQ, per germline (reference sequence). The CDR3 length is 14 residues. V was pared by 3 bases and J by 6 bases, with 7 bases of the junction left unmatched. Sequencing used immunoSEQ multiplex PCR; TCRdb keeps in-frame clones, though not all of them. Here the sample spans about 60,000 clones, roughly 89% being singletons. This receptor was obtained from a human donor in good health. Some clones in this sample may be carry-over from other donors' samples. The chain carries TRBV7-9 and TRBJ2-7; TRBD1 matches at 8 bases. The sample taken for sequencing was PBMCs. CDR3 in amino acids: CASSFEGQVPEQYF. CDR3 in DNA: TGTGCCAGCAGCTTCGAGGGACAGGTTCCCGAGCAGTACTTC.